These T cell receptor beta chains were read from a single sample in a study of early stage breast cancer tumors. Sequenced by immunoSEQ multiplex PCR; TCRdb stores in-frame clones only, minus some. The table records some 72,000 clones, roughly 80% of them present only once. The sample consisted of blood. The receptors here all came from a person aged 55-75 years with breast cancer. Both conserved end residues are trimmed from each CDR3.

TRBJ2-2	TRBV11-3	ASSSRGTEDTGELF
TRBJ2-5	TRBV6-6	ASRTGHQETQY
TRBJ2-7	TRBV6-5	ASTPIGGEQY
TRBJ1-3	TRBV6-5	ASSYKFGSGNTIY
TRBJ2-7	TRBV4-2	ASSHRQGGSYEQY
TRBJ2-5	TRBV6-5	ATSRGGLETQY
TRBJ2-7	TRBV11-2	ASIRGSWANEQY
TRBJ1-1	TRBV30	AWRTDMNTEAF
TRBJ1-1	TRBV21-1	ASSKEVTSEAF
TRBJ1-6	TRBV7-8	ASSVQGAYSPLH
TRBJ1-4	TRBV4-1	ASSQAPSQGPRENEKLF
TRBJ2-7	TRBV20-1	SAPEGYEQY
TRBJ2-7	TRBV7-2	ASSIGGYNEQY
TRBJ1-1	TRBV27	ASSLLEGVGTEAF
TRBJ2-5	TRBV5-1	ASSATAWGGQETQY
TRBJ2-5	TRBV5-8	ASSIGTSGKETQY
TRBJ2-3	TRBV7-6	ASSLTGSTTDTQY
TRBJ2-7	TRBV4-2	ASSRLSDEQY
TRBJ2-3	TRBV9	ASSVEGADTQY
TRBJ2-7	TRBV11-2	ASSLGVAGDYEQY
TRBJ1-1	TRBV7-9	ASSLGQGSAF
TRBJ1-2	TRBV19	ASSMVRGDGYT
TRBJ1-5	TRBV6-1	ASSNQGIGDQPQH
TRBJ1-4	TRBV25-1	ASSGTVAANEKLF
TRBJ1-5	TRBV6-1	ASSPGYTIQPQH
TRBJ1-1	TRBV6-5	ASKVGGGTEAF
TRBJ1-1	TRBV18	ASSLWGPRYTEAF
TRBJ1-1	TRBV7-9	ASSWDGRPDTEAF
TRBJ2-3	TRBV2	ASSSTTHSDTQY
TRBJ2-5	TRBV18	ASSPGPTLETQY
TRBJ1-1	TRBV27	ASSLEGVGYTEAF
TRBJ2-1	TRBV6-1	ASSASSGSRDEQF
TRBJ2-1	TRBV6-6	ASSGASGSSKQF
TRBJ2-3	TRBV5-1	ASSLVARSLADTQY
TRBJ2-7	TRBV11-2	ASSQMAEGRYEQY
TRBJ2-2	TRBV19	ASSSYMDSRELF
TRBJ2-7	TRBV6-1	ASSETGGPYEQY
TRBJ2-7	TRBV6-6	ASSYSGQGPYEQY
TRBJ1-3	TRBV15	ATSTRTATYSGNTIY
TRBJ2-1	TRBV11-2	ASSSLTGVGNNEQF
TRBJ1-1	TRBV19	ASSFPRQVATEAF
TRBJ2-2	TRBV27	ASSQLAGRGELF
TRBJ1-4	TRBV15	ATSRDRGGNEEKLF
TRBJ2-7	TRBV10-3	ATSQGGGSTSPYEQY
TRBJ2-3	TRBV10-3	AISGPGQGADTQY
TRBJ1-2	TRBV19	ASSRGERGYT
TRBJ1-1	TRBV15	ATSRDFGSGTEAF
TRBJ2-3	TRBV5-4	ASSLSGTADTQY
TRBJ2-3	TRBV5-4	ASSLWGVARNTQY
TRBJ1-4	TRBV2	ASRATRKLF
TRBJ2-3	TRBV28	ASSTAGLAGLLGTDTQY
TRBJ2-3	TRBV2	ASRQGTDTQY
TRBJ2-5	TRBV23-1	ASSLLGISRSVETQY
TRBJ2-7	TRBV6-5	ASSYSNQGLNEQY